These 25 T cell receptor beta chains originate from one sample sequenced in a study of T cells in Graves' hyperthyroidism and ophthalmopathy. The CDR3 regions of TCR beta were amplified from RNA transcripts. With the HTBI primer set, the TCR CDR3 went through a first round of RT-PCR. TCRdb redid the calling of the multiplex PCR reads with MiXCR, one entry per CDR3 protein. The table shows about 700,000 distinct CDR3 sequences, with around 13% occurring only once. The sample was blood. The receptors here all came from a woman aged 18-29 years with Graves' hyperthyroidism.

This clonotype was counted between two and nine times. The CDR3 DNA follows: TGCGCCAGCAGCTTGTTGGGGGCCGGAGATACGCAGTATTTT. This gives the protein CASSLLGAGDTQYF. The chain couples TRBV5-1 to TRBJ2-3; D perhaps matches TRBD1 (6 bases). V gave up 1 base and J gave up 5 bases, with 11 bases separating them. CDR1 is SGHRS, CDR2 YFSETQ, per germline. This CDR3 contains 14 residues.

This clonotype was observed at least ten times. The chain is built from TRBV12-3 or TRBV12-4 and TRBJ2-7; a weak D match, TRBD1 (6 bases). V lost 3 bases and J 5 bases, leaving 20 bases between the germline ends. The CDR3 is 16 residues long. CDR3 amino acids: CASSFLGPLGAHEQYF. The CDR3 DNA follows: TGTGCCAGCAGTTTCCTGGGACCCCTGGGGGCCCACGAGCAGTACTTC.

The CDR3 DNA sequence: TGTGCCAGCAGTTTATCTCAAATCTATGGCTACACCTTC. This translates into CASSLSQIYGYTF. The gene calls are TRBV2 and TRBJ1-2, with no clear D. The CDR3 has 13 residues. In germline, CDR1 is SNHLY, CDR2 FYNNEI. Trimming cost V 5 bases and J 4 bases, with 11 bases left between them.

This clonotype showed up many times. V is TRBV12-3 or TRBV12-4 and J is TRBJ2-3, with TRBD1 as a possible D gene (5 bases). V lost 5 bases and J lost 2, with 17 bases in between. The CDR3 has 16 residues. The CDR3 protein is CASSPGQGLSTDTQYF. CDR3 DNA sequence: TGTGCCAGCAGTCCCGGCCAGGGTCTTTCCACAGATACGCAGTATTTT.

This clonotype was seen many times. The chain links TRBV11-2 to TRBJ2-3, with D possibly TRBD2 on 5 matching bases. Germline loops: CDR1 SGHAT, CDR2 FQNNGV. The CDR3 loop spans 11 amino acids. The ends were cut back, 3 bases at V and 11 bases at J, with 9 bases in the middle. This chain's CDR3 is CASSFDYLQYF. Written as DNA, the CDR3 is TGTGCCAGCAGCTTTGACTACCTGCAGTATTTT.

In its sample, this clonotype was seen many times. This chain joins TRBV7-7 and TRBJ2-3; 9 bases are shared with TRBD1. V dropped 5 bases and J dropped 1; count of bases not matched to a gene: 7. There are 16 residues in the CDR3. Per the germline V gene, CDR1 is SSHAT and CDR2 is FNYEAQ (reference sequence). CDR3 bases: TGTGCCAGCAGCGAGGGGACAGGGCTGGGCACAGATACGCAGTATTTT. Protein: CASSEGTGLGTDTQYF.

The genes are TRBV7-2 and TRBJ2-3; D is possibly TRBD1 (6 bases). This CDR3 has 19 amino acids. Germline CDR1 SGHTA, CDR2 FQGNSA. V gave up 1 base and J gave up 7 bases, with 27 bases separating them. CDR3: CASSLGLRGTQQTQHTQYF. The CDR3 DNA follows: TGTGCCAGCAGCTTAGGACTGAGGGGGACCCAACAAACCCAGCATACGCAGTATTTT.

This clonotype has a handful of counts. V is TRBV2 and J is TRBJ1-4; 7 positions agree with TRBD1. This CDR3 has 15 amino acids. The V gene's germline CDR1 is SNHLY and CDR2 FYNNEI. Losses at the gene ends were 2 bases for V and 4 bases for J; bases not matched to a gene: 4. The CDR3: CASSETGTDNEKLFF. The CDR3 DNA reads TGTGCCAGCAGTGAAACCGGGACAGATAATGAAAAACTGTTTTTT.

This clonotype has only a few counts. V and J are TRBV7-2 and TRBJ2-3, with no clear D. This CDR3 is 12 amino acids long. Germline CDR1 SGHTA, CDR2 FQGNSA. Trimming took 3 bases from V and 5 from J, leaving 6 bases between them. The CDR3, as DNA: TGTGCCAGCAGCTTGAGCCAAGATACGCAGTATTTT. Encoded protein: CASSLSQDTQYF.

The sample holds many counts of this clonotype. The V and J genes are TRBV11-3 and TRBJ2-7; 11 bases agree with TRBD1. This CDR3 is built from 16 residues. The J segment lost 2 bases and the V segment lost 0 bases, leaving 3 bases of the junction unmatched. Germline CDR1 reads SGHNT; CDR2 reads YENEEA. The CDR3 nucleotides are TGTGCCAGCAGCTTAGATGGGACAGGGGGTCCCTACGAGCAGTACTTC. This gives the protein CASSLDGTGGPYEQYF.

This clonotype was observed at least ten times. V is TRBV28 and J is TRBJ1-1, with D unclear. CDR3 length: 14 amino acids. With 6 bases removed from V and 0 bases from J, the gap between germline ends came to 11 bases. In germline, CDR1 is MDHEN, CDR2 SYDVKM. CDR3 residues: CASRALTMNTEAFF. The CDR3 coding sequence is TGTGCCAGCAGAGCACTCACGATGAACACTGAAGCTTTCTTT. Supplemented by reference TRBV28 and TRBJ1-1, the full variable domain reads DVKVTQSSRYLVKRTGEKVFLECVQDMDHENMFWYRQDPGLGLRLIYFSYDVKMKEKGDIPEGYSVSREKKERFSLILESASTNQTSMYLCASRALTMNTEAFFGQGTRLTVV.

The chain uses TRBV20-1 and TRBJ1-6; 7 bases fit TRBD1. Germline V gene sequence: CDR1 DFQATT, CDR2 SNEGSKA (reference sequence). Trimming at V came to 1 base and at J to 7 bases, leaving 1 base not matched to a gene. The CDR3 has 13 amino acids. Written as DNA, the CDR3 is TGCAGTGCTAGAGTGGGACAGAATTCACCCCTCCACTTT. It is translated as CSARVGQNSPLHF.

The sample holds a few counts of this clonotype. The chain links TRBV12-3 or TRBV12-4 to TRBJ1-1; weak D call: TRBD1 (5 bases). With 2 bases removed from V and 1 base from J, the gap between germline ends came to 8 bases. This CDR3 is built from 14 residues. In DNA form, the CDR3 reads TGTGCCAGCAGTTTACCCGGGGGGAACACTGAAGCTTTCTTT. It yields the protein CASSLPGGNTEAFF.

This clonotype occurred many times. This chain connects TRBV12-3 or TRBV12-4 to TRBJ1-2, with D tentatively TRBD1 (6 bases). Trimming left V 8 bases short and J 4 bases short, with 17 bases between. The CDR3 loop spans 14 amino acids. The DNA for the CDR3 is TGTGCCAGCTCGAGGGGGGTTTCTGTCTATGGCTACACCTTC. Translating it yields CASSRGVSVYGYTF.

The chain has TRBV12-3 or TRBV12-4 and TRBJ2-5; TRBD2 is a possible D gene (5 bases). The CDR3 contains 16 residues. V lost 5 bases, J lost 4 bases, and 20 bases lay in between. CDR3 sequence: CASSPSAGRLGETQYF. The CDR3 bases are TGTGCCAGCAGTCCGTCGGCGGGCAGGTTGGGAGAGACCCAGTACTTC.

The chain joins TRBV5-6 to TRBJ1-5, with TRBD1 matching 8 bases. V lost 4 bases to trimming and J lost 7 bases; unmatched junction nucleotides: 10. The CDR3 covers 15 residues. Per germline, CDR1 SGHDT and CDR2 YYEEEE. The CDR3, as DNA: TGTGCCAGCAGCCGTGGCAGGGGGCGAAAACAGCCCCAGCATTTT. Translated: CASSRGRGRKQPQHF.

The V and J genes are TRBV24-1 and TRBJ2-2; 9 bases align to TRBD1. The CDR3 sequence is 18 residues long. V gave up 3 bases and J gave up 4 bases; unmatched junction bases: 11. Germline values: CDR1 KGHDR, CDR2 SFDVKD. The CDR3 spells CATSDPIGGQGPTGELFF. The CDR3 coding sequence is TGTGCCACCAGTGATCCCATCGGGGGACAGGGACCCACCGGGGAGCTGTTTTTT.

This clonotype was recorded many times. The genes are TRBV28 and TRBJ1-5; D remains ambiguous. Trimming removed 6 bases at V and 6 bases at J, with 9 bases between. The CDR3 covers 12 residues. Germline V gene sequence: CDR1 MDHEN, CDR2 SYDVKM. The DNA of the CDR3 is TGTGCCAGCAGGGTGTTATCTCAGCCCCAGCATTTT. It yields the protein CASRVLSQPQHF.

This clonotype was picked up many times. This chain connects TRBV11-1 to TRBJ2-1; the match to TRBD2 covers 11 bases. Germline loops: CDR1 SGHAT, CDR2 FQDESV (reference sequence). With 3 bases clipped from V and 4 bases from J, the junction kept 5 bases outside the gene matches. CDR3 length equals 16 residues. The CDR3 region is CASSFLAGGQYNEQFF. The CDR3 DNA sequence: TGTGCCAGCAGCTTTCTAGCGGGAGGTCAATACAATGAGCAGTTCTTC.

This clonotype was counted at least ten times. The chain carries TRBV5-1 and TRBJ2-2; 9 positions match TRBD2. CDR3 length: 16 residues. V lost 6 bases, J lost 5 bases, and 11 bases stayed unmatched. CDR1 SGHRS and CDR2 YFSETQ come from the germline V gene. CDR3 DNA sequence: TGCGCCAGCAACGAGGTAGCGGGAGTTGGTACCGGGGAGCTGTTTTTT. Translation: CASNEVAGVGTGELFF.

In its sample, this clonotype was seen many times. The genes are TRBV2 and TRBJ2-2, with D hard to call. The CDR3 consists of 11 residues. The germline V gene has CDR1 SNHLY and CDR2 FYNNEI. V dropped 9 bases and J dropped 4 bases, with 6 bases sitting between them. The CDR3 loop is CARGGTGELFF. The CDR3 DNA follows: TGTGCCAGAGGTGGCACCGGGGAGCTGTTTTTT.

The rearrangement joins TRBV20-1 to TRBJ1-1, with D possibly matching TRBD1 (5 bases). V was trimmed by 5 bases and J by 4 bases, leaving 20 bases between them. CDR3 length: 15 residues. The germline V gene encodes CDR1 DFQATT and CDR2 SNEGSKA (reference sequence). Here the CDR3 reads CSALSPRGASTEAFF. In DNA, the CDR3 is TGCAGTGCTCTTTCTCCCCGAGGGGCAAGCACTGAAGCTTTCTTT.

Ten or more counts support this clonotype. The V gene is TRBV20-1, the J gene TRBJ2-7; D uncertain. CDR1 DFQATT and CDR2 SNEGSKA come from the germline V gene (reference sequence). The CDR3 is 11 amino acids. Trimming took off 0 bases at V and 9 bases at J, with 9 bases between the two ends. CDR3 nucleotides: TGCAGTGCTAGAGAGGAGAATTGGCAGTACTTC. Translation: CSAREENWQYF.

This clonotype was seen at least ten times. This chain links TRBV18 with TRBJ2-7; D remains unclear. The CDR3 length is 12 residues. Trimming left V 5 bases short and J 7 bases short, with 12 bases between. Germline V gene lookup returns CDR1 KGHSH and CDR2 LQKENI. CDR3 coding DNA: TGTGCCAGCTCAGCGACGGACGGGGAGCAGTACTTC. Protein product: CASSATDGEQYF.

In its sample, this clonotype was seen many times. The genes are TRBV7-9 and TRBJ1-1; 9 bases line up with TRBD1. V lost 4 bases and J lost 0; bases outside the gene matches: 21. CDR1 and CDR2 from the germline V gene are SEHNR and FQNEAQ (reference sequence). This CDR3 comprises 21 residues. Written as DNA, the CDR3 is TGTGCCAGCAGCTCACAGTGGTCGGTGTTCGGGACAGGGCACATGAACACTGAAGCTTTCTTT. This gives the protein CASSSQWSVFGTGHMNTEAFF.